This TCR beta chain was captured by sequencing in a study of graft-versus-host responses after intestinal transplantation. Study as a whole: Recipients obtained multivisceral, liver-intestinal, or isolated intestinal transplants. Anti-thymocyte globulin induction was given to all recipients, followed by tacrolimus and steroids for around three years.

The starting material, graft tissue, was processed to release intraepithelial and lamina propria lymphocytes. This CDR3 has 16 amino acids. V was clipped by 5 bases and J by 3 bases; unmatched bases: 6. CDR1 is SGHTA and CDR2 is FQGNSA in the germline V gene. The protocol was immunoSEQ multiplex PCR, while the TCRdb copy is restricted to in-frame clones and leaves out a portion. The table shows fewer than 25,000 clones, with around 80% occurring only once. The sequences come from ileum tissue, collected 12 days after intestinal transplant. The chain has TRBV7-2 and TRBJ2-7, with TRBD2 matching 14 bases. The source is a human patient who received an intestinal transplant, so some T cells may come from the graft donor. CDR3 residues: CASSPPGLAGGYEQYF. In nucleotides, the CDR3 is TGTGCCAGCAGCCCCCCAGGACTAGCGGGGGGCTACGAGCAGTACTTC.